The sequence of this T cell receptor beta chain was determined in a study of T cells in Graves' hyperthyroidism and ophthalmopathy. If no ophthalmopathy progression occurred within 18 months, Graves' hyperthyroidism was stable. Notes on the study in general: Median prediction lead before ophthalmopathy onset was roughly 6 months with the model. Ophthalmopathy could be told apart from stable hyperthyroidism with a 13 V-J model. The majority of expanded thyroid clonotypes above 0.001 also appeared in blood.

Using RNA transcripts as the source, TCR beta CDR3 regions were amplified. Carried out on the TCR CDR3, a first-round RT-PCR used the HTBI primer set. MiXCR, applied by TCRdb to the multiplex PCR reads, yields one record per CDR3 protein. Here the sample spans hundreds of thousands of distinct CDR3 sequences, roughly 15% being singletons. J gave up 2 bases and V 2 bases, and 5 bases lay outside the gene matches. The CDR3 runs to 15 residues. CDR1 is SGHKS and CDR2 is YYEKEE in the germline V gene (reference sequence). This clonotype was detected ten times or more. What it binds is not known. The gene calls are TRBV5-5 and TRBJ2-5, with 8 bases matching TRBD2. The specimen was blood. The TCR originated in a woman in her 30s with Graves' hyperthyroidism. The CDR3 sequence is CASSFGSGAQETQYF. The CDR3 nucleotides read TGTGCCAGCAGCTTCGGTAGCGGGGCACAAGAGACCCAGTACTTC.